The T cell receptor beta chain under discussion was sequenced for a study of blood T cells in healthy people across ages (dated by TCRdb to between 2015 and 2016). Study-level background: Template switching captured roughly one uniquely barcoded TCR beta cDNA molecule per two T cells in model experiments. The study analyzed two additional independent replicas of 1 million unique cDNA reads from the same blood draw for two donors, one aged 18 to 30 and one aged 80 or older. The donors were split into four age groups: young (average about 15 years), middle-aged (over 35), aged (about 56) and long-lived (about 82). Using deep sequencing normalized with unique cDNA molecular identifiers, the study measured how TCR beta repertoire diversity changes with age. General findings and caveats noted by the study authors: Compared with the aged group, more naive CD4+ T cells, fewer expanded clones and increased TCR diversity were shown by the long-lived group, suggesting age selection. Since profiling was done on bulk unsorted PBMCs, naive and antigen-experienced compartments could not be conclusively compared. As age increased, observed TCR beta diversity per million T cells dropped in a roughly linear way, and a significant reduction was already evident by age around 41. Observed TCR beta diversity correlated strongly with the percentage of naive T cells measured by flow cytometry. Estimates of total diversity based on one million sequenced T cells were considered lower bounds and underestimates. Donor CMV infection status was unknown, potentially confounding age-related changes in expanded clonotypes.

The library was produced with 5' RACE. The data were produced on an Illumina HiSeq 2500. A second PCR of 7 to 11 cycles was performed with a sample-barcoded 5' primer and a J-beta primer mix. A unique molecular identifier was introduced onto each TCR beta cDNA molecule by a template-switch 5' adaptor carrying 12 random nucleotides. At least 2.5 million CDR3-containing paired-end reads were obtained from each sample. The Mint cDNA synthesis kit, primed by a TRBC-specific oligonucleotide, was used to synthesize first-strand cDNA from all RNA. Following uracil-DNA glycosylase treatment, all cDNA underwent a first 18-cycle PCR with the universal primers M1SS and BC2_uni_R. The source study handled its data this way. For normalization, 1 million high-quality reads were randomly selected from each sample, with every read carrying a distinct molecular identifier. Instead of being binned into consensus sequences, reads with shared molecular identifiers were discarded. CDR3 identification, clonotype clustering and error correction used MiTCR with a Q25 quality threshold and the strictest error-elimination algorithm. A nonparametric unseen species model with Euler transformation was used to estimate a lower bound on total TCR beta diversity. In TCRdb, the public reads were trimmed at Q25 with fastp and aligned with MiXCR, with productive beta chains retained. All rows with the same CDR3 protein become a single entry with the most common DNA and genes. Clone size and V and J calls follow TCRdb, not the original study. The sample table contains about 540,000 distinct CDR3 sequences; only one count was recorded for approximately 25% of them. 8.5% to 9.5% of the sample is in the top ten clones.

As to this clonotype: Its recognized antigen is unknown. Nothing much larger sits one base from this clone, and base qualities are not available.

CDR1 and CDR2 are read off the germline V gene (reference sequence) as DFQATT and SNEGSKA. At the junction V is shortened by 0 bases and J by 0 bases; bases outside the gene matches: 4. The CDR3, cysteine through phenylalanine, is 15 amino acids long. Only the CDR3 DNA is retained, 45 bases long and in frame from the first base. The roughly 38 donors, aged about 6 to 100 years, were systemically healthy Caucasian individuals from Russia. Ten milliliters of peripheral blood were drawn from each donor into EDTA-treated Vacutainer tubes. PBMCs were isolated by Ficoll-Paque density-gradient centrifugation, with at least 6 million obtained per sample. Trizol reagent was used to extract total RNA from PBMCs, with at least 6 micrograms per sample. For every donor, an aliquot of PBMCs went through flow cytometry to measure the percentages of naive CD45RAhigh/CD27high T cells. The data were also submitted as part of a second study, on T cells of mothers and their children. The second investigation adds: The donors were nine systemically healthy Caucasian individuals, made up of three mothers and their six children. cDNA synthesis consumed the entire amount of extracted RNA, loaded at approximately 1.6 ug RNA in each 15 ul reaction. Sample barcodes and 2-4 random nucleotides were added via the M1S primer in the second PCR. More than 9 million TCR beta CDR3 reads were obtained from each mother, and 2.5 million to 3.5 million reads were obtained from each child. Thymic selection shapes the output of TCR recombination in a similar way in related and unrelated pairs, and inherited differences have a minor effect. Normalized repertoire overlap in related mother-child pairs was always slightly higher than in unrelated mother-child pairs, but the difference was never significant. Persistent microchimeric T cell clones were not detected, at a sensitivity of around 99 clones per million clonotypes. In the study, deep NGS was used to compare the TCR beta repertoires of mothers and children, and features distinguishing related mother-child pairs from unrelated individuals were sought. The mean age was about 37 +/- 4 years for the mothers and about 10 +/- 4 years for the children. After adapter ligation was performed with NEBNext reagents, the libraries were sequenced on an Illumina HiSeq 2000 with 100+100 nt paired-end reads. To avoid cross-contamination, the mother libraries and the child libraries were prepared a month apart and sequenced in separate runs. For each donor, between about 450,000 and 2,300,000 distinct TCR beta clonotypes were identified. Naive TCR beta clonotypes were estimated from low-frequency clonotypes matched to each donor's FACS-determined naive share, without sorting.

Sequencing was performed on blood. Rearrangement joined TRBV20-1 to TRBJ1-2, with 7 middle bases fitting TRBD1. This clonotype originated in a boy aged 10-17 years in good health. Here is the DNA: TGCAGTGCTAGAGATCCCGGGACAGCTAACTATGGCTACACCTTC. This gives the protein CSARDPGTANYGYTF.